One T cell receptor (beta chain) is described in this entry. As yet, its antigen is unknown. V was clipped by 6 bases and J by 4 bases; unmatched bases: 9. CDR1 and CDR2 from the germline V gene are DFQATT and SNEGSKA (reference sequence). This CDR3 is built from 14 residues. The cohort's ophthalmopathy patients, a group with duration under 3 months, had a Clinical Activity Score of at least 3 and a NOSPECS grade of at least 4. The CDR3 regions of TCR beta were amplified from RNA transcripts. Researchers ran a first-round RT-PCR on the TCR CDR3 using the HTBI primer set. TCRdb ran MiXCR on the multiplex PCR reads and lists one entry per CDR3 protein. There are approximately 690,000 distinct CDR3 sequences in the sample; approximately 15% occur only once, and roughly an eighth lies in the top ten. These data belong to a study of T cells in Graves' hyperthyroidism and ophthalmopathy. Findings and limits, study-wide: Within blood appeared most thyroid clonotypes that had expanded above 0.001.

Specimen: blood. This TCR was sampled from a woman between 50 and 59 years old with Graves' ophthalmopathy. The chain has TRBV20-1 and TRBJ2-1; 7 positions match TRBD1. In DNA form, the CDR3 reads TGCAGTGCCTGCCGGGACAGATTTTACAATGAGCAGTTCTTC. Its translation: CSACRDRFYNEQFF.